At least ten counts were recorded for the clone carrying this T cell receptor beta chain. Its antigen is as yet unknown. The data were taken from a study of T cells in Graves' hyperthyroidism and ophthalmopathy. Study-level results: Appearing also in blood were most of the thyroid clonotypes expanded above 0.001.

Germline CDR1 and CDR2: SGHAT and FQNNGV. This CDR3 comprises 15 residues. Trimming left V 2 bases short and J 3 bases short, with 12 bases between. The study included ophthalmopathy patients with Clinical Activity Score at least 3, NOSPECS grade at least 4 and duration under 3 months. Orbital computed tomography and thyroid ultrasound, together with serum TRAb and thyroxine and clinical symptoms, were used for diagnoses. The investigators amplified TCR beta CDR3 regions from RNA transcripts. With the HTBI primer set, the TCR CDR3 went through a first round of RT-PCR. Using its own MiXCR run on the multiplex PCR reads, TCRdb lists one record per CDR3 protein. The table lists 400,000 or so distinct CDR3 sequences, about 14% of them singletons, with approximately 27% in the top ten.

The J gene is TRBJ2-3, the V gene TRBV11-2; perhaps D is TRBD1 or TRBD2 (6 bases each). Sequenced input: blood. The origin of this receptor is a man between 50 and 59 years old with Graves' ophthalmopathy. The DNA for the CDR3 is TGTGCCAGCAGCTTATGGGGGGCTTCGACAGATACGCAGTATTTT. Protein sequence: CASSLWGASTDTQYF.